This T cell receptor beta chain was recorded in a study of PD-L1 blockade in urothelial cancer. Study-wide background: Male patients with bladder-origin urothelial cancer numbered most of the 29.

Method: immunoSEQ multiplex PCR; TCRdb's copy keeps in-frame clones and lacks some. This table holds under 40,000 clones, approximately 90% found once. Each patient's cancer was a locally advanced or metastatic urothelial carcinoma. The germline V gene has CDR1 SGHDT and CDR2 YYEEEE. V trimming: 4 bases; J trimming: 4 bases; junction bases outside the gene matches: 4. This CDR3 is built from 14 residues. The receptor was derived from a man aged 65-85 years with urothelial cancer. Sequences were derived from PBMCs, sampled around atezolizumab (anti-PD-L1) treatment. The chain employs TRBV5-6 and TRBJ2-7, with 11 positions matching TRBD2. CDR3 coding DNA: TGTGCCAGCAGCACACTAGCGGGAGTATACGAGCAGTACTTC. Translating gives CASSTLAGVYEQYF.